Below are 6 T cell receptor beta chains sequenced from a single sample in a study of tumor and adjacent non-tumor tissue in lung cancer. RNA was extracted from bulk tissue without any cell sorting. Three rounds of nested PCR, following a modified ARM-PCR protocol, produced the TCRbeta library. TCRdb called the multiplex PCR reads again in MiXCR, with one record for every CDR3 protein. The sample shows 200,000 to 250,000 distinct CDR3 sequences, around 71% of them seen only once. Source material: lung tumor tissue. These receptors were collected from a man in his fifties or sixties with non-small cell lung cancer.

This chain joins TRBV24-1 and TRBJ2-1; 9 nucleotides line up with TRBD2. J was trimmed by 5 bases and V by 6 bases; bases with no gene match: 4. Germline values: CDR1 KGHDR, CDR2 SFDVKD. The CDR3 length is 14 residues. Here the CDR3 reads CATSRASGNNEQFF. Here the CDR3 DNA reads TGTGCCACCAGTCGGGCTAGCGGGAACAATGAGCAGTTCTTC.

About this clonotype: This CDR3 is missing its conserved last phenylalanine or tryptophan, likely due to a read error. The DNA is left out, because the CDR3 cannot be placed on it with certainty; the CDR3 is given as TCRdb lists it. This rearrangement joins TRBV20-1 to TRBJ1-6; no check of the table's D call, TRBD1, against the DNA was made. Looked up from germline, CDR1 is DFQATT and CDR2 is SNEGSKA (reference sequence). The CDR3 is 13 amino acids in total, end residues counted. The CDR3 loop reads CSATLTGASPLRY.

The chain carries TRBV6-2 or TRBV6-3 and TRBJ2-1; tentative D call: TRBD2 (5 bases). The V end was cut by 7 bases, the J end by 4 bases, with 17 bases between. The CDR3 is 15 amino acids. Germline V CDR1 and CDR2: MNHEY, SVGEGT. This CDR3 reads CASTFHRPGYNEQFF. The CDR3 DNA reads as TGTGCCAGCACTTTTCATCGCCCGGGATACAATGAGCAGTTCTTC.

With respect to this clonotype: At one end, the junction sequence differs from germline, possibly due to a read error. CDR3 nucleotides: TGTGCCAGCAGCTTAGTTGTCCGGGACAAATGGGCGAACATTGAAGCGTTCTTT. This translates into CASSLVVRDKWANIEAFF. This chain links TRBV11-2 with TRBJ1-1; D is possibly TRBD1 (6 bases). The CDR3 extends over 18 amino acids. The germline gives CDR1 SGHAT, CDR2 FQNNGV.

The chain uses TRBV5-4 and TRBJ2-3, with D perhaps matching TRBD2 (5 bases). The CDR3 runs to 15 residues. Looked up from germline, CDR1 is SGHNT and CDR2 is YYREEE (reference sequence). Between the trimmed V and J ends, which lost 3 bases and 2 bases, there was a span of 13 bases. The CDR3 loop is CASSSRGRPTDTQYF. CDR3 coding DNA: TGTGCCAGCAGCTCCCGAGGGCGACCCACAGATACGCAGTATTTT.

The count of this clonotype is one. This may arise from a read error, as a much more abundant clone is one base away. The V gene is TRBV12-5, the J gene TRBJ1-1, with 7 nucleotides matching TRBD1. The germline V gene has CDR1 LGHNT and CDR2 FRNRAP. This CDR3 spans 16 amino acids. The CDR3 spells CASGLDEGAANSEAFF. The CDR3 nucleotides read TGTGCTAGTGGTTTGGACGAGGGGGCGGCGAACAGTGAAGCTTTCTTT.